This TCR beta chain was identified during a study of cytomegalovirus exposure and HLA in healthy donors. V lost 3 bases, J lost 6 bases, and 11 bases lay in between. The CDR3 is 14 amino acids. The V gene's germline CDR1 is SGHTA and CDR2 FQGTGA. TCRdb keeps only in-frame clones here, not all; method: immunoSEQ multiplex PCR. The table lists 65,000 to 80,000 clones, 94% of them singletons. V and J are TRBV7-3 and TRBJ2-2, with unresolved D. The receptor was isolated from a woman aged 18-29 years in good health and CMV-seropositive. Sequencing was carried out using PBMCs. The CDR3 spells CASSFLPSAGELFF. The CDR3 coding sequence is TGTGCCAGCAGCTTTCTACCCAGCGCCGGGGAGCTGTTTTTT.